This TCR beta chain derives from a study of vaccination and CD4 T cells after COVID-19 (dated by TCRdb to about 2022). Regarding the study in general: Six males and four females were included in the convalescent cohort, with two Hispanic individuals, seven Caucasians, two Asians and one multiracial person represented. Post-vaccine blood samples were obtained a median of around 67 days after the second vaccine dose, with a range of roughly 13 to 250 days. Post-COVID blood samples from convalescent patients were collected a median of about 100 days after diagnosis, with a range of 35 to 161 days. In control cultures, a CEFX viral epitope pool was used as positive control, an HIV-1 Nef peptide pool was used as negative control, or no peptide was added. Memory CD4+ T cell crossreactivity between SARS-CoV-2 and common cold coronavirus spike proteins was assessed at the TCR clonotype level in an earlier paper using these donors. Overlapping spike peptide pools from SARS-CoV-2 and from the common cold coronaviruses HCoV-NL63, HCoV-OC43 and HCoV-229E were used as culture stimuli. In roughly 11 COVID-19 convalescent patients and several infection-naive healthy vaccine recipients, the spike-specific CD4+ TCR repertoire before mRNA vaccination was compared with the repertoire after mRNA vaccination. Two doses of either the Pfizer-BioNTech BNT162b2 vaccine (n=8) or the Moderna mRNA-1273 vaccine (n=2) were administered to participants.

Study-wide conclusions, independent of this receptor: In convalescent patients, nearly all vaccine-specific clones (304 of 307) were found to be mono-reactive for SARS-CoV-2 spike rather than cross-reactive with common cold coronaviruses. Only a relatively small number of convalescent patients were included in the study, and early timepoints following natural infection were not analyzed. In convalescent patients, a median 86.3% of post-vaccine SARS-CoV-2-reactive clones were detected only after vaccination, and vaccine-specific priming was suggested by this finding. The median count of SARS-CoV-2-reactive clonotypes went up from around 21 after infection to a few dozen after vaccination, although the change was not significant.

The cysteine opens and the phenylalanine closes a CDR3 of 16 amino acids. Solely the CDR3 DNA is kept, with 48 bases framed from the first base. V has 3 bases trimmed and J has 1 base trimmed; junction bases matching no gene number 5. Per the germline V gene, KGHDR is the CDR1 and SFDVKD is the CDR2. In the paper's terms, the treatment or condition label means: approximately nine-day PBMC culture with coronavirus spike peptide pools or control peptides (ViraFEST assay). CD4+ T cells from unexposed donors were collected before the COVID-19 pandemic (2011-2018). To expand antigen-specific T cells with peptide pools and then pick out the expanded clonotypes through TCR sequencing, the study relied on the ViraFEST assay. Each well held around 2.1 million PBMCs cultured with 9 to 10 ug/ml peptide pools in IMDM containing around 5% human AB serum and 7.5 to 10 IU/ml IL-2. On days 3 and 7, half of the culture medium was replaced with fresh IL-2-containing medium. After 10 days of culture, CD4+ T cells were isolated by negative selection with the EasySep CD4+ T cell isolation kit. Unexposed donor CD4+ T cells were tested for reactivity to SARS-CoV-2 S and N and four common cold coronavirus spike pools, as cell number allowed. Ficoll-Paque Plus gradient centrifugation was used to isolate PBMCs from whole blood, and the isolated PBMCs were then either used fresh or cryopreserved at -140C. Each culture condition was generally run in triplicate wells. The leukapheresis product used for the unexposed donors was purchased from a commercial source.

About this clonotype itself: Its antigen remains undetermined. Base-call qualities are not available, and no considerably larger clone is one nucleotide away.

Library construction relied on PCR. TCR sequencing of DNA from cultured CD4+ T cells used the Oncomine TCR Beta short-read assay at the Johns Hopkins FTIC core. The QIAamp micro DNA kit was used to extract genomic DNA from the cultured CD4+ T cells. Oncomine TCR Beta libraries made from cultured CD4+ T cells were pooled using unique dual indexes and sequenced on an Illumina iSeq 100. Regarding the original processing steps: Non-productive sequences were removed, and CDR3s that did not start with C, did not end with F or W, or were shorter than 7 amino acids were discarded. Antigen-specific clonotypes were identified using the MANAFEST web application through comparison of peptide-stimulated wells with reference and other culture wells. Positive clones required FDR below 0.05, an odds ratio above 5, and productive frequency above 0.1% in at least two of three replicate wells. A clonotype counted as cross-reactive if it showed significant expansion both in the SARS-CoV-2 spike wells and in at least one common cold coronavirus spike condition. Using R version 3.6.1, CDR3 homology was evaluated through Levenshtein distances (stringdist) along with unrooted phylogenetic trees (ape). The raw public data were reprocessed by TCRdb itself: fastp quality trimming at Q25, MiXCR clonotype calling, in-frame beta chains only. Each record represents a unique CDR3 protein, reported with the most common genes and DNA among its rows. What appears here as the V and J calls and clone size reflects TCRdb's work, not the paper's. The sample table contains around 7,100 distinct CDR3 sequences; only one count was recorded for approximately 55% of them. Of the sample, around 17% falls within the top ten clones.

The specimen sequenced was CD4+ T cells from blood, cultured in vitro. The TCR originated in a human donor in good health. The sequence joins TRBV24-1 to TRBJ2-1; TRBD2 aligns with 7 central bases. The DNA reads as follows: TGTGCCACCAGTGATGGTATCGGGGGGTCCTACAATGAGCAGTTCTTC. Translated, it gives CATSDGIGGSYNEQFF.